This TCR beta chain is drawn from a study of T-cell reconstitution after alpha-beta-depleted transplantation in children. General study points: High day-60 TCRbeta diversity in some patients came from surviving recipient T cells and thymic progenitors. Hyperexpanded clones declined; after one year, newly produced T cells mostly supplied diversity. Expanded clones from the graft, numbering several hundred, reportedly supplied alpha-beta T cells about two months after transplant.

This sample's TCRbeta library carried unique molecular identifier barcodes. Each CDR3 protein is one row after TCRdb ran MiXCR on the PCR reads. The data show around 300,000 distinct CDR3 sequences, 7.5% to 9% seen once. At least ten counts were recorded for this clonotype. Its target is unknown. V was clipped by 5 bases and J by 3 bases, with 10 bases between them. The CDR3 is 12 residues long. The germline V gene encodes CDR1 DFQATT and CDR2 SNEGSKA (reference sequence). The material was peripheral blood, obtained 360 days after TCRalphabeta/CD19-depleted stem cell transplant. V is TRBV20-1 and J is TRBJ2-5, with D tentatively TRBD2 (6 bases). The origin of this receptor is a female patient aged 2-15 years who had a stem cell transplant for Fanconi anemia, so the T cells may come from the graft donor. As DNA, the CDR3 is TGCAGTGCTTTTCGGGGGAAAGAGACCCAGTACTTC. Protein sequence: CSAFRGKETQYF.